The 32 T cell receptor beta chains in this list originate from one sample, sequenced in a study of blood T cell repertoires in COVID-19. TCRdb's table, derived via immunoSEQ multiplex PCR, lists solely in-frame clones and lacks some. This sample has around 260,000 clones; around 87% occur once, and the top ten carry less than 3%. Material: peripheral blood. These receptors all come from a woman between 50 and 59 years old with acute or convalescent COVID-19.

This sequence joins TRBV9 and TRBJ1-2, with D unresolved. Germline V gene data show CDR1 as SGDLS and CDR2 as YYNGEE. V lost 0 bases to trimming and J lost 4 bases, with 13 bases between them. This CDR3 region has 15 residues. CDR3 protein: CASSVEGRGVYGYTF. CDR3 bases: TGTGCCAGCAGCGTAGAGGGCCGGGGAGTCTATGGCTACACCTTC.

In the case of this clone: Other DNA sequences in this sample translate to the same CDR3. This chain connects TRBV30 to TRBJ2-7; D gene ambiguous. Germline V gives CDR1 GTSNPN, CDR2 SVGIG (reference sequence). V lost 2 bases and J 3 bases, leaving 5 bases between the germline ends. The CDR3 spans 11 residues. The CDR3 sequence: CAWSRGYEQYF. The CDR3 DNA reads as TGTGCCTGGAGTCGAGGCTACGAGCAGTACTTC. The full variable domain, its missing parts supplied by reference TRBV30 and TRBJ2-7, is SQTIHQWPATLVQPVGSPLSLECTVEGTSNPNLYWYRQAAGRGLQLLFYSVGIGQISSEVPQNLSASRPQDRQFILSSKKLLLSDSGFYLCAWSRGYEQYFGPGTRLTVT.

The genes are TRBV15 and TRBJ1-6; D may be TRBD1 (6 bases). The germline V gene has CDR1 LNHNV and CDR2 YYDKDF (reference sequence). CDR3 length: 15 residues. Trimming took off 1 base at V and 10 bases at J, with 14 bases between the two ends. The CDR3, as DNA: TGTGCCACCAGCAGAGTCCGGGACACTAGATCACCCCTCCACTTT. Protein product: CATSRVRDTRSPLHF.

For this clone: Other DNA sequences within the sample encode an identical CDR3. The V gene is TRBV24-1, the J gene TRBJ2-5; perhaps TRBD1 as D (5 bases). The CDR3 sequence is 15 residues long. Trimming cost V 1 base and J 1 base, with 9 bases left between them. Germline V gives CDR1 KGHDR, CDR2 SFDVKD. The CDR3: CATSDFGQGQETQYF. CDR3 nucleotides: TGTGCCACCAGTGATTTTGGGCAGGGCCAAGAGACCCAGTACTTC.

The chain recombines TRBV5-1 with TRBJ2-5; possibly TRBD1 for D (6 bases). Trimming took 3 bases from V and 5 from J, leaving 11 bases between them. CDR3 length: 13 amino acids. Germline CDR1 reads SGHRS; CDR2 reads YFSETQ. DNA of the CDR3: TGCGCCAGCAGCTCCTCAGGGGCGGAGACCCAGTACTTC. It encodes CASSSSGAETQYF.

The chain joins TRBV4-1 to TRBJ2-7; 10 nucleotides match TRBD1. The CDR3 is made up of 14 amino acids. The germline V gene encodes CDR1 MGHRA and CDR2 YSYEKL. V lost 4 bases, J lost 4 bases, and 4 bases stayed unmatched. This CDR3 is CASSPDRGPYEQYF. In DNA, the CDR3 is TGCGCCAGCAGCCCTGACAGGGGGCCATACGAGCAGTACTTC.

The chain combines TRBV3-1 (or the pseudogene TRBV3-2) with TRBJ1-5; 9 positions match TRBD1. V lost 4 bases and J lost 4; bases outside the gene matches: 8. Germline CDR1 reads LGHDT; CDR2 reads YNNKEL (reference sequence). The CDR3 length is 16 residues. The CDR3 nucleotides are TGTGCCAGCAGCCTTGGGACAGGGTTAGTAAATCAGCCCCAGCATTTT. It is translated as CASSLGTGLVNQPQHF.

The chain is built from TRBV29-1 and TRBJ1-1; the D gene is possibly TRBD1 (5 bases). V shed 2 bases and J shed 0 bases, with 10 bases lying between them. The CDR3 has 14 residues. CDR1 SQVTM and CDR2 ANQGSEA come from the germline V gene. The CDR3 region is CSVERSGMNTEAFF. The CDR3 region has the DNA TGCAGCGTTGAAAGGTCAGGGATGAACACTGAAGCTTTCTTT.

V is TRBV15 and J is TRBJ1-5; D unclear. Trimming removed 0 bases from V and 2 bases from J, with 11 bases in between. Germline CDR1 reads LNHNV; CDR2 reads YYDKDF (reference sequence). This CDR3 has 16 residues. The CDR3, as DNA: TGTGCCACCAGCAGAGAATTATTTACGGGCAATCAGCCCCAGCATTTT. Amino acid sequence: CATSRELFTGNQPQHF.

CDR3 loop: CASRDRNGRYEQYF. CDR3 DNA sequence: TGTGCCAGCAGGGACAGGAACGGTCGGTACGAGCAGTACTTC. The chain joins TRBV5-4 to TRBJ2-7; 7 nucleotides match TRBD1. This CDR3 region has 14 residues. Germline CDR1 SGHNT, CDR2 YYREEE (reference sequence). Trimming took 5 bases from V and 4 from J; bases not matched to a gene: 9. The variable domain in full, completed from reference TRBV5-4 and TRBJ2-7, reads ETGVTQSPTHLIKTRGQQVTLRCSSQSGHNTVSWYQQALGQGPQFIFQYYREEENGRGNFPPRFSGLQFPNYSSELNVNALELDDSALYLCASRDRNGRYEQYFGPGTRLTVT.

The chain joins TRBV19 to TRBJ2-3; 9 bases agree with TRBD2. The J segment lost 0 bases and the V segment lost 3 bases, leaving 1 base of the junction unmatched. In germline, CDR1 is LNHDA, CDR2 SQIVND (reference sequence). This CDR3 region has 15 residues. The CDR3 reads CASSMTSGSTDTQYF. The CDR3 nucleotides are TGTGCCAGTAGTATGACTAGCGGAAGCACAGATACGCAGTATTTT.

This clone was detected only once. The J gene is TRBJ2-3, the V gene TRBV24-1; 8 nucleotides match TRBD1. The CDR3 contains 14 residues. Germline trimming cut 7 bases from V and 3 bases from J; bases unmatched to any gene: 5. From germline, CDR1 is KGHDR and CDR2 SFDVKD. Here the CDR3 DNA reads TGTGCCACCAGGACAGGGGACATTACAGATACGCAGTATTTT. Protein sequence: CATRTGDITDTQYF.

This clone was recorded only once. This chain uses TRBV29-1 with TRBJ1-5; D gene ambiguous. The CDR3 length is 13 residues. Germline V CDR1 and CDR2: SQVTM, ANQGSEA. V shed 5 bases and J shed 0 bases, with 8 bases lying between them. CDR3 nucleotides: TGCAGCGTTCTAACGTCTAGCAATCAGCCCCAGCATTTT. Protein: CSVLTSSNQPQHF. The whole variable domain, remainder taken from reference TRBV29-1 and TRBJ1-5, is SAVISQKPSRDICQRGTSLTIQCQVDSQVTMMFWYRQQPGQSLTLIATANQGSEATYESGFVIDKFPISRPNLTFSTLTVSNMSPEDSSIYLCSVLTSSNQPQHFGDGTRLSIL.

The gene calls are TRBV7-3 and TRBJ2-7; D is perhaps TRBD2 (6 bases). Trimming left V 5 bases short and J 5 bases short, with 16 bases between. Germline CDR1 SGHTA, CDR2 FQGTGA. CDR3 length: 14 amino acids. The DNA for the CDR3 is TGTGCCAGCAGCCAGCAGGGAGGACGGGACGAGCAGTACTTC. This sequence encodes CASSQQGGRDEQYF.

This chain joins TRBV5-1 and TRBJ1-2; D is unclear. This CDR3 is built from 14 residues. CDR1 is SGHRS and CDR2 is YFSETQ in the germline V gene. V lost 3 bases to trimming and J lost 6 bases, with 15 bases between them. Written as DNA, the CDR3 is TGCGCCAGCAGCTGGACTCTCGACCTGGATGGCTACACCTTC. This gives the protein CASSWTLDLDGYTF.

A remark on this clone: The sample has other DNA sequences that encode this CDR3 too. This chain connects TRBV27 to TRBJ1-1; possibly TRBD1 for D (6 bases). Trimming removed 3 bases at V and 7 bases at J, with 12 bases between. This CDR3 contains 13 residues. Germline V lookup: CDR1 MNHEY, CDR2 SMNVEV (reference sequence). The CDR3 loop reads CASSFSRGSEAFF. CDR3 coding DNA: TGTGCCAGCAGTTTCTCGAGGGGGAGTGAAGCTTTCTTT.

The chain is built from TRBV29-1 and TRBJ1-1; 8 bases agree with TRBD1. Germline V gene lookup returns CDR1 SQVTM and CDR2 ANQGSEA. V gave up 7 bases and J gave up 0 bases; unmatched junction bases: 4. CDR3 size: 13 residues. In DNA, the CDR3 is TGCAGCGCGGACAGGGACATGAACACTGAAGCTTTCTTT. Residues: CSADRDMNTEAFF.

The chain joins TRBV9 to TRBJ2-7; weak D call: TRBD2 (5 bases). CDR1 SGDLS and CDR2 YYNGEE come from the germline V gene. There are 16 residues in the CDR3. V lost 0 bases to trimming and J lost 0 bases, with 13 bases between them. CDR3: CASSVALGVNSYEQYF. As DNA, the CDR3 is TGTGCCAGCAGCGTAGCACTGGGAGTGAACTCCTACGAGCAGTACTTC.

The V and J genes are TRBV19 and TRBJ1-5, with unresolved D. In germline, CDR1 is LNHDA, CDR2 SQIVND (reference sequence). This CDR3 has 17 amino acids. Trimming shortened V by 1 base and J by 4 bases, and 17 bases separated the two germline ends. CDR3 nucleotide sequence: TGTGCCAGTAGTATAGTTTGGGAGGGCCACCGAAATCAGCCCCAGCATTTT. Protein: CASSIVWEGHRNQPQHF.

This chain connects TRBV18 to TRBJ2-7; 8 nucleotides align to TRBD2. V gave up 6 bases and J gave up 0 bases; unmatched junction bases: 7. The CDR3 is 15 residues long. Germline CDR1 and CDR2: KGHSH and LQKENI. CDR3 in amino acids: CASSLLAASSYEQYF. DNA for the CDR3: TGTGCCAGCTCGTTACTAGCGGCAAGCTCCTACGAGCAGTACTTC. Based on the CDR3 plus reference TRBV18 and TRBJ2-7, the full variable domain is NAGVMQNPRHLVRRRGQEARLRCSPMKGHSHVYWYRQLPEEGLKFMVYLQKENIIDESGMPKERFSAEFPKEGPSILRIQQVVRGDSAAYFCASSLLAASSYEQYFGPGTRLTVT.

The chain recombines TRBV6-5 with TRBJ2-4; the match to TRBD1 covers 11 bases. With V trimmed by 6 bases and J by 12 bases, 7 bases remained unmatched. The germline CDR1 and CDR2 sequences are MNHEY and SVGAGI. The CDR3 has 13 residues. CDR3 sequence: CASRYGTGGTQYF. For the CDR3, the DNA is TGTGCCAGCAGATACGGGACAGGGGGAACTCAGTACTTC.

This clone is a singleton in its sample. The CDR3 loop is CSVVFPSGNTIYF. The CDR3 region has the DNA TGCAGCGTTGTATTTCCCTCTGGAAACACCATATATTTT. The chain uses TRBV29-1 and TRBJ1-3, with D unclear. V was cut by 4 bases and J by 0 bases, with 7 bases left in between. The CDR3 length is 13 residues. Germline CDR1 is SQVTM and CDR2 is ANQGSEA.

J is TRBJ1-5 and V is TRBV6-1; 7 nucleotides agree with TRBD1. This CDR3 is built from 13 residues. V shed 3 bases, J shed 6 bases, and the junction held 2 bases outside the gene matches. Germline lookup yields CDR1 MNHNS and CDR2 SASEGT. In DNA form, the CDR3 reads TGTGCCAGCAGTGAGAGGGGGCCTCAGCCCCAGCATTTT. Protein: CASSERGPQPQHF.

This clone has a handful of counts. The chain carries TRBV24-1 and TRBJ2-1; maybe TRBD2 (5 bases). Germline V CDR1 and CDR2: KGHDR, SFDVKD. The CDR3 consists of 17 residues. Trimming stripped 2 bases from V and 4 bases from J, with 17 bases between. The CDR3 DNA reads as TGTGCCACCAGTGATTCGTGGACTGGGAGAGGGTACAATGAGCAGTTCTTC. As protein: CATSDSWTGRGYNEQFF.

The V gene is TRBV6-5, the J gene TRBJ1-2, with D unclear. Germline values: CDR1 MNHEY, CDR2 SVGAGI. The V gene lost 5 bases and the J gene lost 0 bases, with 13 bases spanning the gap. The CDR3 is 15 residues long. The CDR3 region is CASSLSELANYGYTF. As DNA, the CDR3 is TGTGCCAGCAGTCTCTCGGAGTTAGCTAACTATGGCTACACCTTC.

The rearrangement links TRBV30 to TRBJ1-3; 8 bases line up with TRBD1. This CDR3 has 13 amino acids. Germline V CDR1 and CDR2: GTSNPN, SVGIG (reference sequence). V was clipped by 4 bases and J by 4 bases; unmatched bases: 3. The CDR3 DNA sequence: TGTGCCTGGACAGGGGGCCCAGGAAACACCATATATTTT. As protein: CAWTGGPGNTIYF.

This clone was picked up a small number of times. The V and J genes are TRBV7-2 and TRBJ1-1, with D hard to call. The CDR3 runs 13 residues. The germline gives CDR1 SGHTA, CDR2 FQGNSA. V gave up 4 bases and J gave up 0 bases, with 6 bases separating them. The CDR3 DNA reads TGTGCCAGCAGCTCCTATATGAACACTGAAGCTTTCTTT. It yields the protein CASSSYMNTEAFF.

The gene calls are TRBV11-2 and TRBJ1-2; D not resolved. The germline V gene has CDR1 SGHAT and CDR2 FQNNGV. V lost 2 bases and J lost 8, with 6 bases in between. This CDR3 is built from 11 residues. The CDR3 spells CASSLLTGYTF. The CDR3 DNA sequence: TGTGCCAGCAGCTTACTAACCGGCTACACCTTC.

For the CDR3, the DNA is TGCGCCAGCAGCTTAACAGGGCCGTTTTGGGAGCAGTACTTC. Translating it yields CASSLTGPFWEQYF. The gene calls are TRBV5-1 and TRBJ2-7, with a weak D call TRBD1 (6 bases). The CDR3 extends over 14 amino acids. Germline V CDR1 and CDR2: SGHRS, YFSETQ. The V and J ends lost 2 bases and 7 bases respectively, with 16 bases between them.

The gene calls are TRBV12-3 or TRBV12-4 and TRBJ1-2; D uncertain. Trimming left V 3 bases short and J 8 bases short, with 4 bases between. The CDR3 spans 10 residues. CDR3 sequence reads: CASSFVGYTF. The CDR3 nucleotides are TGTGCCAGCAGTTTCGTCGGCTACACCTTC.

The V gene is TRBV28, the J gene TRBJ2-3, with 10 bases matching TRBD2. The germline V gene encodes CDR1 MDHEN and CDR2 SYDVKM. The CDR3 consists of 16 residues. The V gene end was trimmed by 3 bases and the J gene end by 4 bases; junction bases not matched to a gene: 7. The CDR3 sequence is CASSFLPAGGADTQYF. DNA for the CDR3: TGTGCCAGCAGTTTTTTGCCAGCGGGGGGGGCAGATACGCAGTATTTT.

This chain connects TRBV7-9 to TRBJ2-7; D ambiguous. V dropped 1 base and J dropped 1 base, with 11 bases sitting between them. CDR1 is SEHNR and CDR2 is FQNEAQ in the germline V gene (reference sequence). The CDR3 extends over 15 amino acids. The CDR3 here is CASSLGVGRSYEQYF. In DNA, the CDR3 is TGTGCCAGCAGCTTAGGAGTTGGTAGATCCTACGAGCAGTACTTC.